A single sample is the source of the 6 T cell receptor beta chains below, sequenced in a study of blood T cell repertoires in COVID-19. The method was immunoSEQ multiplex PCR; TCRdb's version includes in-frame clones alone and lacks a portion of them. The data show tens of thousands of clones, about 88% seen once. What was sequenced was peripheral blood. These receptor sequences come from a human donor in a cohort sampled during active COVID-19.

This clone was detected once. The chain has TRBV10-1 and TRBJ2-7, with D unclear. The CDR3 is made up of 14 amino acids. Looked up from germline, CDR1 is WNHNN and CDR2 is SYGVQD (reference sequence). Deletions cut 7 bases from V and 4 bases from J, with 17 bases between. CDR3 sequence (DNA): TGCGCCAGCAATGGGCTCTACAGCCCTTACGAGCAGTACTTC. This gives the protein CASNGLYSPYEQYF.

This clone was detected once. The chain joins TRBV12-3 or TRBV12-4 to TRBJ1-4; 8 nucleotides agree with TRBD1. V lost 8 bases and J lost 7; bases outside the gene matches: 6. The CDR3 spans 13 residues. The CDR3 region is CASRTGLGEKLFF. CDR3 sequence (DNA): TGTGCCAGCCGGACAGGGCTGGGTGAAAAACTGTTTTTT.

This rearrangement joins TRBV21-1 to TRBJ2-3; the table's D call, TRBD2, has no DNA check behind it. TRBV21-1 is assigned pseudogene status. The CDR3 totals 15 residues. In nucleotides, the CDR3 is TGTGCCAGCAGCAAAGTATATACTAGCACAGATACGCAGTATTTT. Translation gives CASSKVYTSTDTQYF.

CDR3 coding DNA: TGTGCCAGCAGCGTAGTAGATTTTAAAGCTAGCGGGGGCCCCAATGAGCAGTTCTTC. This encodes CASSVVDFKASGGPNEQFF. The chain links TRBV9 to TRBJ2-1; TRBD2 matches at 10 bases. The V gene's germline CDR1 is SGDLS and CDR2 YYNGEE. This CDR3 is 19 amino acids long. Trimming at V came to 0 bases and at J to 6 bases, leaving 15 bases not matched to a gene.

On this clone itself: The same CDR3 also results from other DNA sequences found in this sample. The V call is TRBV5-1, the J call TRBJ1-4; D is unresolved. CDR3 length: 13 residues. CDR1 SGHRS and CDR2 YFSETQ come from the germline V gene. Trimming removed 0 bases from V and 6 bases from J, with 6 bases in between. DNA of the CDR3: TGCGCCAGCAGCTTGGGGAGGGATGAAAAACTGTTTTTT. As protein: CASSLGRDEKLFF.

The rearrangement joins TRBV30 to TRBJ2-7; D not certain. V was cut by 0 bases and J by 3 bases, with 6 bases left in between. The length of the CDR3 is 12 residues. Germline values: CDR1 GTSNPN, CDR2 SVGIG (reference sequence). The CDR3 region has the DNA TGTGCCTGGAGTGTATCGGGCTACGAGCAGTACTTC. This codes for CAWSVSGYEQYF.